This T cell receptor beta chain came from a study of shared clonotypes between healthy human individuals. Study details: Plates per donor: three CD4 naive, three CD4 memory, two CD8 naive, one CD8 memory. Points from the study as a whole: Compared with clonotypes that all four donors shared, non-shared clonotypes had lower generation probabilities. The researchers took only blood, and tissue repertoires probably look different.

Selected positively for CCR7 and CD45RO-negative, naive CD8 cells excluded terminally differentiated effector memory CD45RA+ cells. There are 13 residues in the CDR3. Trimming left V 6 bases short and J 6 bases short, with 12 bases between. CDR1 and CDR2 (germline): MNHEY, SMNVEV (reference sequence). Sorted-subset replicate PCRs used 150 to 250 ng of genomic DNA. This amount corresponded to 30,000 to 35,000 T cell genomes. Using immunoSEQ multiplex PCR, the repertoire was profiled, and TCRdb retains in-frame clones only, with some absent. The repertoire holds just over 2,000,000 clones, about 95% seen once, with around 1.1% in the top ten. Details on this clone: Its antigen remains unidentified.

V gene TRBV27 combines with J gene TRBJ2-1; D gene unclear. This receptor was identified in a man aged 18-30 years in good health. Material for sequencing was naive CD8+ T cells sorted from blood. The CDR3 loop reads CASSYTSFNEQFF. The CDR3 DNA is TGTGCCAGCAGCTATACGAGCTTCAATGAGCAGTTCTTC.